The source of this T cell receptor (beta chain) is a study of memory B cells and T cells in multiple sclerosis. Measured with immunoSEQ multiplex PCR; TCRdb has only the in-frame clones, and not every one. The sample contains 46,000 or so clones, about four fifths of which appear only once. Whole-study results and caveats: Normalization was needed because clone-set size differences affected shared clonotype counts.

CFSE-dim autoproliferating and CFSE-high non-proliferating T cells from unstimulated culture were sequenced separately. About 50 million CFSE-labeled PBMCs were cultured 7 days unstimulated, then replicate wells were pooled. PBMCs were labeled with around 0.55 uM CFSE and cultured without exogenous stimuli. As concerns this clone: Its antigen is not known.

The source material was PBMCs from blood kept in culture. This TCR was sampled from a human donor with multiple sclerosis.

The CDR3 region is CASSPSSAEQFF. The CDR3 DNA follows: TGTGCCAGCTCACCAAGCTCGGCAGAGCAGTTCTTC. This chain links TRBV18 with TRBJ2-1; D is ambiguous. Germline V lookup: CDR1 KGHSH, CDR2 LQKENI. The CDR3 runs to 12 residues. V dropped 2 bases and J dropped 10 bases, with 9 bases sitting between them.